Described below is a single TCR beta chain sequence and its context. The antigen remains undetermined. This entry is derived from a study of beta chain features in type 1 diabetes. Study-wide results and caveats: All four CD4+ subsets from Type 1 diabetes patients carried moderately but significantly shorter TCRB CDR3s.

Trimming cost V 5 bases and J 10 bases; bases outside gene matches: 13. The CDR3 is 14 amino acids. Germline V gene data show CDR1 as SGHVS and CDR2 as FQNEAQ. What was sequenced were expressed TCRB transcripts, since all of the isolated RNA had been reverse transcribed. Sequenced by immunoSEQ multiplex PCR; TCRdb stores in-frame clones only, minus some. The sample shows approximately 360,000 clones, 10% to 15% of them seen only once. The rearrangement uses TRBV7-8 and TRBJ2-5; 7 bases align to TRBD2. The sequence was collected from a woman between 18 and 29 years old with type 1 diabetes. Specimen: naive CD4+ T cells from blood. DNA of the CDR3: TGTGCCAGCAGCCTAAGGACTAGATTTTGGGACCAGTACTTC. Its protein is CASSLRTRFWDQYF.